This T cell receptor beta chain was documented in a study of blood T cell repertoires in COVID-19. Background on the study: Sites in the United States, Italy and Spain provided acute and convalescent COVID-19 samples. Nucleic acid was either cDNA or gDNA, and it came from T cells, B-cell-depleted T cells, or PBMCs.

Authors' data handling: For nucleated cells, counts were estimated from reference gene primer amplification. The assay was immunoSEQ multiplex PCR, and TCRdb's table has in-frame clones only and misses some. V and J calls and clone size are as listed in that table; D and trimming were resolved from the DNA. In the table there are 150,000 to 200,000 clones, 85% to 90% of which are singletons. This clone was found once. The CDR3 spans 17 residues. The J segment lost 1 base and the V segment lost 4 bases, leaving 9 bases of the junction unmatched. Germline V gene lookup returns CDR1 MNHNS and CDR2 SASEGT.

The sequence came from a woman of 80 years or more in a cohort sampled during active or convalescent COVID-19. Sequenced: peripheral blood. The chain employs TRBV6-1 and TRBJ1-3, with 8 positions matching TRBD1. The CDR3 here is CASSVRVDRVSGNTIYF. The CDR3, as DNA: TGTGCCAGCAGTGTGCGGGTGGACAGGGTATCTGGAAACACCATATATTTT.